The clone carrying this TCR beta chain was observed many times. The target antigen is unknown. The data belong to a study of spatial heterogeneity in lung cancer. Study conclusions and caveats: How many expanded intratumoral alpha and beta TCRs were present tracked the tumor mutation count, which was a count of nonsynonymous mutations.

CDR1 is SGHAT and CDR2 is FQDESV in the germline V gene (reference sequence). This CDR3 comprises 14 residues. The V segment lost 5 bases and the J segment 3 bases; nucleotides outside the gene matches: 2. The sample's time point: sample taken at primary tumor resection. MiXCR was run by TCRdb on the 5' RACE reads, yielding one entry per CDR3 protein. The sample lists about 17,000 distinct CDR3 sequences, approximately 5.8% occurring once. The J gene is TRBJ1-2, the V gene TRBV11-1; 11 bases are shared with TRBD1. The clonotype originates from a male donor with early-stage non-small cell lung cancer. Sample: lung tumor tissue, taken at surgery. The CDR3 nucleotides are TGTGCCAGCAGCCTGGGACAGGGGGACTATGGCTACACCTTC. Its protein product is CASSLGQGDYGYTF. The full variable domain, completed using reference TRBV11-1 and TRBJ1-2, is EAEVAQSPRYKITEKSQAVAFWCDPISGHATLYWYRQILGQGPELLVQFQDESVVDDSQLPKDRFSAERLKGVDSTLKIQPAELGDSAMYLCASSLGQGDYGYTFGSGTRLTVV.